The next 25 T cell receptor beta chains were all read from a single sample in a study of OX40 agonist ivuxolimab in advanced cancers. The method was immunoSEQ multiplex PCR; TCRdb's version includes in-frame clones alone and lacks a portion of them. This sample has over 15,000 clones; about 90% occur once, and the top ten carry around half. The sample was CD4+ or CD8+ T cells sorted from blood, taken in a trial of the OX40 agonist ivuxolimab. These receptors were taken from an adult with an advanced solid tumor such as melanoma, head and neck, liver or kidney cancer.

The V and J genes are TRBV11-2 and TRBJ1-4; D perhaps matches TRBD1 (5 bases). The CDR3 loop spans 15 amino acids. Trimming cost V 5 bases and J 5 bases, with 15 bases left between them. Germline V lookup: CDR1 SGHAT, CDR2 FQNNGV. The CDR3 DNA follows: TGTGCCAGCAGCCCCGAATTGAGGGGCAATGAAAAACTGTTTTTT. Translation: CASSPELRGNEKLFF.

This chain connects TRBV18 to TRBJ1-4; 10 bases match TRBD1. CDR1 is KGHSH, CDR2 LQKENI, per germline. The CDR3 sequence is 18 residues long. Trimming cost V 6 bases and J 2 bases; bases outside gene matches: 12. Here the CDR3 DNA reads TGTGCCAGCTCCCTCCCTCCGGGACAGGGGTCGACTAATGAAAAACTGTTTTTT. Encoded protein: CASSLPPGQGSTNEKLFF. The variable domain in full, completed from reference TRBV18 and TRBJ1-4, reads NAGVMQNPRHLVRRRGQEARLRCSPMKGHSHVYWYRQLPEEGLKFMVYLQKENIIDESGMPKERFSAEFPKEGPSILRIQQVVRGDSAAYFCASSLPPGQGSTNEKLFFGSGTQLSVL.

The chain carries TRBV5-6 and TRBJ2-5; 9 bases fit TRBD1. This CDR3 contains 15 residues. The V segment lost 1 base and the J segment 5 bases; nucleotides outside the gene matches: 6. Germline values: CDR1 SGHDT, CDR2 YYEEEE. The CDR3 loop reads CASSLLGQGSETQYF. The DNA for the CDR3 is TGTGCCAGCAGCTTGTTGGGACAGGGATCCGAGACCCAGTACTTC.

The chain links TRBV7-3 to TRBJ2-2; the match to TRBD2 covers 7 bases. Germline V gives CDR1 SGHTA, CDR2 FQGTGA. The trim removed 5 bases at V and 5 bases at J, leaving 5 bases unmatched. The CDR3 spans 14 residues. The CDR3 sequence: CASSVSGHTGELFF. The CDR3 DNA is TGTGCCAGCAGCGTTAGCGGGCATACCGGGGAGCTGTTTTTT.

The chain is built from TRBV5-5 and TRBJ2-7, with 11 bases identical to TRBD2. V lost 4 bases to trimming and J lost 0 bases; unmatched junction nucleotides: 6. The germline V gene encodes CDR1 SGHKS and CDR2 YYEKEE (reference sequence). This CDR3 comprises 16 residues. The CDR3 region is CASSPLTSGTSYEQYF. The CDR3 DNA reads as TGTGCCAGCAGCCCCCTGACTAGCGGGACCTCCTACGAGCAGTACTTC.

V is TRBV6-5 and J is TRBJ1-4; a possible D gene is TRBD1 (6 bases). The V and J ends lost 0 bases and 3 bases respectively, with 11 bases between them. Germline V gene sequence: CDR1 MNHEY, CDR2 SVGAGI. This CDR3 has 16 amino acids. CDR3 DNA: TGTGCCAGCAGTTACTCCCAACAGGGTTCTAATGAAAAACTGTTTTTT. Amino acid sequence: CASSYSQQGSNEKLFF.

This chain's CDR3 is CASSLVLQGDSYEQYF. The CDR3 DNA reads as TGTGCCAGCAGCTTAGTGCTCCAGGGGGATTCCTACGAGCAGTACTTC. This rearrangement joins TRBV11-2 to TRBJ2-7; 7 positions agree with TRBD1. The CDR3 sequence is 16 residues long. Germline lookup yields CDR1 SGHAT and CDR2 FQNNGV. After removal of 1 base from V and 1 base from J, the junction contained 7 bases not matched to a gene.

The gene calls are TRBV27 and TRBJ2-6, with TRBD1 as a possible D gene (6 bases). Trimming pared 9 bases from V and 0 bases from J, leaving 15 bases between. The CDR3 loop spans 16 amino acids. Germline CDR1 MNHEY, CDR2 SMNVEV (reference sequence). This CDR3 is CASSQGTFSGANVLTF. The CDR3 DNA follows: TGTGCCAGTTCGCAGGGGACCTTCTCTGGGGCCAACGTCCTGACTTTC. Full variable domain (rest looked up from reference TRBV27 and TRBJ2-6): EAQVTQNPRYLITVTGKKLTVTCSQNMNHEYMSWYRQDPGLGLRQIYYSMNVEVTDKGDVPEGYKVSRKEKRNFPLILESPSPNQTSLYFCASSQGTFSGANVLTFGAGSRLTVL.

The chain uses TRBV29-1 and TRBJ2-3, with D possibly TRBD1 on 6 matching bases. The CDR3 covers 13 residues. Germline V gives CDR1 SQVTM, CDR2 ANQGSEA. V lost 5 bases and J 4 bases, leaving 13 bases between the germline ends. The CDR3 loop reads CSVQRQGSDTQYF. The CDR3 nucleotides read TGCAGCGTTCAACGGCAGGGGTCAGATACGCAGTATTTT.

The chain couples TRBV28 to TRBJ1-5; D remains ambiguous. Per the germline V gene, CDR1 is MDHEN and CDR2 is SYDVKM. V lost 3 bases and J 9 bases, leaving 12 bases between the germline ends. CDR3 size: 13 residues. This CDR3 reads CASSFNPLTPQHF. The CDR3 DNA is TGTGCCAGCAGTTTTAACCCTTTAACGCCCCAGCATTTT.

This clone was detected only once. The chain employs TRBV2 and TRBJ2-7, with D tentatively TRBD2 (5 bases). CDR1 and CDR2 from the germline V gene are SNHLY and FYNNEI. The CDR3 runs 12 residues. Trimming pared 5 bases from V and 4 bases from J, leaving 9 bases between. CDR3 sequence (DNA): TGTGCCAGCAGTCCGAGCGGTTACGAGCAGTACTTC. Amino acid sequence: CASSPSGYEQYF.

V is TRBV5-1 and J is TRBJ2-7; 13 nucleotides align to TRBD2. The CDR3 consists of 16 residues. Germline lookup yields CDR1 SGHRS and CDR2 YFSETQ. With V trimmed by 2 bases and J by 4 bases, 6 bases remained unmatched. In nucleotides, the CDR3 is TGCGCCAGCAGCTTCTCACTAGCGGGAGGGGTTTACGAGCAGTACTTC. Amino acid sequence: CASSFSLAGGVYEQYF.

This clone was observed a single time. V and J are TRBV2 and TRBJ2-1; D might be TRBD2 (7 bases). The CDR3 covers 13 residues. Germline values: CDR1 SNHLY, CDR2 FYNNEI. The germline V and J ends were trimmed by 9 bases and 7 bases, with 16 bases remaining between them. CDR3 amino acids: CARLAGARNEQFF. In DNA, the CDR3 is TGTGCCAGGCTGGCGGGGGCGCGGAATGAGCAGTTCTTC.

The V call is TRBV19, the J call TRBJ2-2; 8 nucleotides match TRBD1. With 1 base clipped from V and 7 bases from J, the junction kept 8 bases outside the gene matches. CDR1 and CDR2 from the germline V gene are LNHDA and SQIVND (reference sequence). CDR3 length: 16 residues. CDR3 nucleotide sequence: TGTGCCAGTAGTATAGGGACAGGGCCCGAGGTCGGGGAGCTGTTTTTT. It yields the protein CASSIGTGPEVGELFF.

This sequence joins TRBV6-6 and TRBJ2-7; perhaps TRBD1 as D (5 bases). This CDR3 is 14 amino acids long. Germline V gene sequence: CDR1 MNHNY, CDR2 SVGAGI (reference sequence). Trimming cost V 6 bases and J 2 bases, with 14 bases left between them. This chain's CDR3 is CASSSDTATYEQYF. The CDR3 region has the DNA TGTGCCAGCAGCTCGGACACGGCCACCTACGAGCAGTACTTC.

This clone was recorded only once. The chain carries TRBV27 and TRBJ2-1; 8 nucleotides agree with TRBD2. Germline V gene lookup returns CDR1 MNHEY and CDR2 SMNVEV (reference sequence). CDR3 length equals 15 residues. The junction had 8 bases not matched to a gene; V was cut back by 8 bases and J by 2 bases. The CDR3 DNA sequence: TGTGCCAGCGGGGAGGCGGGAGGTACCTACAATGAGCAGTTCTTC. Its protein product is CASGEAGGTYNEQFF.

This clone has only one observation. The V and J genes are TRBV9 and TRBJ2-1, with 8 bases that match TRBD2. Losses at the gene ends were 3 bases for V and 0 bases for J; bases not matched to a gene: 11. Germline V gives CDR1 SGDLS, CDR2 YYNGEE. The CDR3 is 18 amino acids. The CDR3: CASSASLLAGSSYNEQFF. CDR3 DNA: TGTGCCAGCAGCGCATCACTCCTAGCGGGTAGCTCCTACAATGAGCAGTTCTTC.

For the CDR3, the DNA is TGTGCCAGCAGTTTAAAGGCTAGCGGGAGGAATGAGCAGTTCTTC. Translating it yields CASSLKASGRNEQFF. This chain connects TRBV27 to TRBJ2-1; 11 nucleotides agree with TRBD2. The ends lost 2 bases at V and 7 bases at J; junction bases unmatched: 4. Looked up from germline, CDR1 is MNHEY and CDR2 is SMNVEV (reference sequence). The CDR3 has 15 residues.

The table lists this clone with a count of one. The CDR3 bases are TGCGCCAGCAGCCAAGGGGGTTACTATGGCTACACCTTC. It encodes CASSQGGYYGYTF. This chain uses TRBV4-1 with TRBJ1-2; D remains unclear. From germline, CDR1 is MGHRA and CDR2 YSYEKL. The CDR3 is 13 residues long. V was clipped by 1 base and J by 3 bases, with 6 bases between them.

This rearrangement joins TRBV6-1 to TRBJ1-5; 7 nucleotides line up with TRBD1. Germline V lookup: CDR1 MNHNS, CDR2 SASEGT. The V gene end was trimmed by 4 bases and the J gene end by 0 bases; junction bases not matched to a gene: 3. The CDR3 is made up of 15 amino acids. CDR3 DNA sequence: TGTGCCAGCAGTGGACAGGGATATAGCAATCAGCCCCAGCATTTT. It yields the protein CASSGQGYSNQPQHF.

The chain is built from TRBV4-3 and TRBJ2-7; D is tentatively TRBD1 or TRBD2 (5 bases each). Germline lookup yields CDR1 LGHNA and CDR2 YSLEER. V was trimmed by 1 base and J by 1 base, leaving 11 bases between them. This CDR3 is 15 amino acids long. CDR3 coding DNA: TGCGCCAGCAGCCAAGGTATTGGGGGTTCCTACGAGCAGTACTTC. Its protein product is CASSQGIGGSYEQYF.

This clone was observed once. The rearrangement uses TRBV18 and TRBJ2-7; the match to TRBD2 covers 13 bases. The junction had 1 base not matched to a gene; V was cut back by 3 bases and J by 5 bases. The CDR3 length is 14 residues. Germline lookup yields CDR1 KGHSH and CDR2 LQKENI. Here the CDR3 reads CASSPGLAGNEQYF. The CDR3 DNA is TGTGCCAGCTCACCGGGACTAGCGGGAAACGAGCAGTACTTC.

This sequence joins TRBV7-9 and TRBJ2-5; TRBD2 matches 10 bases. Germline lookup yields CDR1 SEHNR and CDR2 FQNEAQ (reference sequence). J gave up 0 bases and V 5 bases, and 6 bases lay outside the gene matches. This CDR3 has 16 residues. CDR3 loop: CASSPGTSDDQETQYF. The CDR3 DNA is TGTGCCAGCAGCCCGGGGACTAGCGACGACCAAGAGACCCAGTACTTC. Drawing the rest from reference TRBV7-9 and TRBJ2-5, the complete variable domain is DTGVSQNPRHKITKRGQNVTFRCDPISEHNRLYWYRQTLGQGPEFLTYFQNEAQLEKSRLLSDRFSAERPKGSFSTLEIQRTEQGDSAMYLCASSPGTSDDQETQYFGPGTRLLVL.

The rearrangement uses TRBV2 and TRBJ2-1, with 7 bases aligning to TRBD2. Trimming cost V 1 base and J 8 bases; bases outside gene matches: 5. Germline assignment: CDR1 SNHLY and CDR2 FYNNEI. The CDR3 totals 14 residues. The CDR3 DNA reads TGTGCCAGCAGTGAAGTCGGGACTACTGATGAGCAGTTCTTC. Its protein product is CASSEVGTTDEQFF.

The chain carries TRBV9 and TRBJ2-1, with 7 bases matching TRBD2. The CDR3 runs to 15 residues. Germline CDR1 SGDLS, CDR2 YYNGEE. After removal of 0 bases from V and 4 bases from J, the junction contained 4 bases not matched to a gene. CDR3 region: CASSVGAGDYNEQFF. CDR3 nucleotides: TGTGCCAGCAGCGTAGGTGCGGGAGATTACAATGAGCAGTTCTTC.